The clone carrying this T cell receptor (beta chain) was recorded at least ten times. Its antigen is undetermined. This specimen comes from a study of post-analysis software for immune sequencing data. Looking at the study overall: Secondary progressive, relapsing-remitting and progressive-relapsing multiple sclerosis were among the included disease courses. Findings and caveats of the study: Patients with multiple sclerosis recorded significantly lower normalized Chao1 diversity than controls, the study found. F measure grouped same-batch samples tightly together. TRBV5-6, TRBV5-1 and TRBV20-1 were among roughly 5 TRBV segments more frequent in patients than controls.

CDR1 and CDR2 from the germline V gene are SGHRS and YFSETQ. The CDR3 consists of 14 residues. The J segment lost 7 bases and the V segment lost 4 bases, leaving 7 bases of the junction unmatched. Every TCR beta cDNA library bore unique molecular identifiers. Roughly 510,000 cDNA molecules were recovered from an input of roughly 0.85 to 10 million T cells. TCRdb analysed the PCR reads with MiXCR anew, one entry per CDR3 protein. This sample yields roughly 870,000 distinct CDR3 sequences, of which around 50% are seen a single time; roughly 4.4% belongs to the top ten. The sample consisted of blood. This clonotype was sampled from a girl between 10 and 17 years old with multiple sclerosis. The chain uses TRBV5-1 and TRBJ2-1; 8 nucleotides line up with TRBD2. The CDR3 DNA is TGCGCCAGCAGCCCCAATAGCGGGATAAATGAGCAGTTCTTC. It yields the protein CASSPNSGINEQFF.